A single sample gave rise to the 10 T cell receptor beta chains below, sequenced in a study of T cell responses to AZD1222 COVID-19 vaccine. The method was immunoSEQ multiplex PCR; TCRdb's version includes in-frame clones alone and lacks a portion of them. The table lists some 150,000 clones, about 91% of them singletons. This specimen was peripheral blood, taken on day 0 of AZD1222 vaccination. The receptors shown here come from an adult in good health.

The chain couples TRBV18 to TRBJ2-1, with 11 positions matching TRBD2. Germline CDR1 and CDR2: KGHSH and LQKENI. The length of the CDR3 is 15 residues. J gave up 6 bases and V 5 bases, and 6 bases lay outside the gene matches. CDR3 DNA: TGTGCCAGCTCAACACTAGCGGGGGCCATCAATGAGCAGTTCTTC. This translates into CASSTLAGAINEQFF.

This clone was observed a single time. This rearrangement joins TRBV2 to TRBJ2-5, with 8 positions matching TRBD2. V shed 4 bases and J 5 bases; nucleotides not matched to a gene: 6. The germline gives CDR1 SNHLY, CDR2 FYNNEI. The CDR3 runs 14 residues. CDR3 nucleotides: TGTGCCAGCAGTGCCGGGACTAGGGGGGAGACCCAGTACTTC. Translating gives CASSAGTRGETQYF.

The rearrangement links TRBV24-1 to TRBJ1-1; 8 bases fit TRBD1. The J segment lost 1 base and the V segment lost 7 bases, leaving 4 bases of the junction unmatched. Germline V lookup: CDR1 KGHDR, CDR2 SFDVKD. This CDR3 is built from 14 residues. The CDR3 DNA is TGTGCCACCAGCAGCAGGGGGCGGAACACTGAAGCTTTCTTT. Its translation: CATSSRGRNTEAFF.

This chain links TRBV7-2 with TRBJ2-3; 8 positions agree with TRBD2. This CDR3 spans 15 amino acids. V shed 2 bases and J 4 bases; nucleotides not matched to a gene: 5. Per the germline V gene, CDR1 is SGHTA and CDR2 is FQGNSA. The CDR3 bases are TGTGCCAGCAGCTTACCGGGGGGGCCTTCAGATACGCAGTATTTT. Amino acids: CASSLPGGPSDTQYF.

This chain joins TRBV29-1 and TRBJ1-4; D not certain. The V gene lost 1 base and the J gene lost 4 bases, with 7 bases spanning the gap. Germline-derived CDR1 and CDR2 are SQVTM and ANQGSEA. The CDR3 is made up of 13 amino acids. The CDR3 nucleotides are TGCAGCGTTGAAGTGGAGGTTAATGAAAAACTGTTTTTT. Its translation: CSVEVEVNEKLFF.

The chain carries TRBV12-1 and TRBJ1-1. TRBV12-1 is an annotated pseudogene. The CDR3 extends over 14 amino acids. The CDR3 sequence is CASSFARVGTEAFF. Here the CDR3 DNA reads TGTGCCAGCAGCTTTGCCCGGGTGGGCACTGAAGCTTTCTTT.

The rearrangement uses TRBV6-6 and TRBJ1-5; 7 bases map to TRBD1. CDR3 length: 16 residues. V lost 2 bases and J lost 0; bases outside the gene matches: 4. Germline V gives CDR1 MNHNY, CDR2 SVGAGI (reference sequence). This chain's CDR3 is CASSYADRDSNQPQHF. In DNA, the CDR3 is TGTGCCAGCAGTTACGCCGACAGGGATAGCAATCAGCCCCAGCATTTT.

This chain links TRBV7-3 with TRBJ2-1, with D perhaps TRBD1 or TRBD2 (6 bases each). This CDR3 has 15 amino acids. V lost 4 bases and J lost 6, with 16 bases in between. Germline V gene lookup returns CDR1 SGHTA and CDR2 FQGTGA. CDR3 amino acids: CASSWGTPGSNEQFF. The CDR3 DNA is TGTGCCAGCAGCTGGGGGACACCCGGGAGCAATGAGCAGTTCTTC. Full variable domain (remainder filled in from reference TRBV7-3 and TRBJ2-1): GAGVSQTPSNKVTEKGKYVELRCDPISGHTALYWYRQSLGQGPEFLIYFQGTGAADDSGLPNDRFFAVRPEGSVSTLKIQRTERGDSAVYLCASSWGTPGSNEQFFGPGTRLTVL.

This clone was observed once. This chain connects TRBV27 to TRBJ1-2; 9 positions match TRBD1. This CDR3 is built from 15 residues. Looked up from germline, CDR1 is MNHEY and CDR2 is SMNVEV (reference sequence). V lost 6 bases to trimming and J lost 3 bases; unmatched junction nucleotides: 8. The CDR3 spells CASRTRTGADYGYTF. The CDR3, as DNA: TGTGCCAGCAGGACACGGACAGGGGCCGACTATGGCTACACCTTC.

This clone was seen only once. The CDR3 nucleotides are TGTGCCAGCAGCGTGAGACGAACAGGGGACCAATACCCGAACACCGGGGAGCTGTTTTTT. Protein: CASSVRRTGDQYPNTGELFF. J is TRBJ2-2 and V is TRBV9; 7 positions match TRBD1. The CDR3 sequence is 20 residues long. V dropped 2 bases and J dropped 0; count of bases not matched to a gene: 16. The germline gives CDR1 SGDLS, CDR2 YYNGEE.